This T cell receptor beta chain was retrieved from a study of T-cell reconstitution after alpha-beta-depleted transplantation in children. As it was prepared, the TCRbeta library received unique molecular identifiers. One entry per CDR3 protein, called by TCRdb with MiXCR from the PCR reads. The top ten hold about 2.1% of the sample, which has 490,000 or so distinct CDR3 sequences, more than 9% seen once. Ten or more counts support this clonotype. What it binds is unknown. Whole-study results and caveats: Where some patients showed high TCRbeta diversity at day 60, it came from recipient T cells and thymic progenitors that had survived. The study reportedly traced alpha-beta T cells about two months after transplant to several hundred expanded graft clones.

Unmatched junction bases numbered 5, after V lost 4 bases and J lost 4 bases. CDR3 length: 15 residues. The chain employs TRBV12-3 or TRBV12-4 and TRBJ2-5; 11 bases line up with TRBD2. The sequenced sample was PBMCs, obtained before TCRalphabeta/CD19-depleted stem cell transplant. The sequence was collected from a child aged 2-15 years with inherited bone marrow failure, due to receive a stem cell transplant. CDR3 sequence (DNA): TGTGCCAGCAGTTCATGGCTAGCGGGAGGAGAGACCCAGTACTTC. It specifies CASSSWLAGGETQYF.